The source of this T cell receptor (beta chain) is a study of cytomegalovirus exposure and HLA in healthy donors. Researchers ran the PCR with 60 Vbeta and 13 Jbeta primers. The repertoire was sequenced with immunoSEQ multiplex PCR; TCRdb's copy has only in-frame clones and lacks some. The sample consists of around 130,000 clones, approximately 80% of them appearing once. Broader study findings: Roughly even sequencing depth across donors was the assumption behind the presence/absence analyses. Investigators reported 164 TCR beta chains as tied to cytomegalovirus.

About this clone: Its target is unknown.

Germline loops: CDR1 SGHTA, CDR2 FQGNSA. Trimming at V came to 1 base and at J to 1 base, leaving 6 bases not matched to a gene. CDR3 length: 18 amino acids. The sample consisted of PBMCs. The chain uses TRBV7-2 and TRBJ2-6; 8 bases are shared with TRBD1. The TCR originated in a man aged 40-50 years in good health and CMV-seronegative. DNA of the CDR3: TGTGCCAGCAGCTTAGGGCGACAGGGGAGGTCTGGGGCCAACGTCCTGACTTTC. It yields the protein CASSLGRQGRSGANVLTF.